This record covers a single T cell receptor (beta chain). Its target is not known. This specimen belongs to a study of shared clonotypes between healthy human individuals. Study-level information: The composition of the donors was a couple of women and three men aged 18 to 49. Study-level points and caveats: What naive subsets generally showed was a larger estimated richness than memory subsets showed.

In the authors' workflow: Filtering differed since immunoSEQ provided only junctions, with no quality scores. Clones were sequenced by immunoSEQ multiplex PCR, and TCRdb holds only the in-frame ones, with some missing. V and J calls and clone size follow that table, whereas D and trimming were derived from the DNA. This table holds about 1.5 million clones, 95% to 99% found once. The germline V gene has CDR1 SGDLS and CDR2 YYNGEE. The CDR3 runs to 18 residues. Trimming took off 0 bases at V and 2 bases at J, with 18 bases between the two ends. This sequence was found in a man under 40 in good health. The specimen was naive CD4+ T cells sorted from blood. Subset described: CD45RA+ positively selected. V and J are TRBV9 and TRBJ2-1; D assignment may be TRBD1 or TRBD2 (5 bases each). The CDR3 sequence: CASSVAFGLLGAYNEQFF. CDR3 bases: TGTGCCAGCAGCGTAGCTTTTGGACTCCTAGGGGCCTACAATGAGCAGTTCTTC.